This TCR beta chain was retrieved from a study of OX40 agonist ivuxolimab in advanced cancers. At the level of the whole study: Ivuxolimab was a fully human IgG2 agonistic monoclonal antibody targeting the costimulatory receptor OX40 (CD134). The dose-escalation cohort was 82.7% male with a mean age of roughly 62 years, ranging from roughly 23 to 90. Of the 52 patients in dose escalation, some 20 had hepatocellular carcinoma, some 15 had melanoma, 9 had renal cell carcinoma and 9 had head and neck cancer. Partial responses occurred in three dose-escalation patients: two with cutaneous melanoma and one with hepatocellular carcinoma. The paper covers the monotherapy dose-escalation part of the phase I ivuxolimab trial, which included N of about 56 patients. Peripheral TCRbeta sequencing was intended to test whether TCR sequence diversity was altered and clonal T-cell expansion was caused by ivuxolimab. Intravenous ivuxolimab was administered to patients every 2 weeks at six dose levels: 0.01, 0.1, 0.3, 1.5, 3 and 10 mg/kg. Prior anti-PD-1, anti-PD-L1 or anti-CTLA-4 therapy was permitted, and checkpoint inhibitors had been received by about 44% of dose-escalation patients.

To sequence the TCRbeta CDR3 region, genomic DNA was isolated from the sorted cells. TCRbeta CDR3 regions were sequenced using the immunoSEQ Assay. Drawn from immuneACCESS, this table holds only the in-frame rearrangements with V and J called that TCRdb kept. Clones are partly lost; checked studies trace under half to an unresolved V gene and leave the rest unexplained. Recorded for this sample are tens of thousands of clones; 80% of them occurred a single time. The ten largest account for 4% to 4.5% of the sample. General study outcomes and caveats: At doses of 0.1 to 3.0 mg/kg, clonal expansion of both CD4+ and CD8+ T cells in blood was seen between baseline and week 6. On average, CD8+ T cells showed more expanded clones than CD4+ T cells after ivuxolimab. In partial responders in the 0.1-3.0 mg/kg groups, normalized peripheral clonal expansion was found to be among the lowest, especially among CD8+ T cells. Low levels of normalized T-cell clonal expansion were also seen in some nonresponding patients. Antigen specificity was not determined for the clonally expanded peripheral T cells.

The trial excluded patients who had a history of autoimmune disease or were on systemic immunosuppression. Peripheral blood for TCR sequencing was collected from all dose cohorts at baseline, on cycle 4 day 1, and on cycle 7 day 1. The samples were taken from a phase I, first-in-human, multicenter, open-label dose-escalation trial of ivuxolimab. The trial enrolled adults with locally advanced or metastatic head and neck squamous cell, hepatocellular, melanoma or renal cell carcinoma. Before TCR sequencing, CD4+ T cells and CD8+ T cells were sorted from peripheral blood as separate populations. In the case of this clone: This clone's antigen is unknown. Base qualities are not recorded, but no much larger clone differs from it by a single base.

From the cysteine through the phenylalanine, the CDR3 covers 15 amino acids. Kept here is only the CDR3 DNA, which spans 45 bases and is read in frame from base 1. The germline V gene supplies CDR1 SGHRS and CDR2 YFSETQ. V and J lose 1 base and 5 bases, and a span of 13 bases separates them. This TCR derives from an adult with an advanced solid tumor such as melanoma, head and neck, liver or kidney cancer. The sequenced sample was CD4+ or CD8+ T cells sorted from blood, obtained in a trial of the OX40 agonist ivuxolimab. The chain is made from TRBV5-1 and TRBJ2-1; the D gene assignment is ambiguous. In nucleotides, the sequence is TGCGCCAGCAGCTTGTTCTCACAGTCTAACAATGAGCAGTTCTTC. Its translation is CASSLFSQSNNEQFF. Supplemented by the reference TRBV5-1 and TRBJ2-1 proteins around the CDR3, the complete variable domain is KAGVTQTPRYLIKTRGQQVTLSCSPISGHRSVSWYQQTPGQGLQFLFEYFSETQRNKGNFPGRFSGRQFSNSRSEMNVSTLELGDSALYLCASSLFSQSNNEQFFGPGTRLTVL.